A selection of T cell receptor beta chains follows, all from one sample in a study of CD8+CD57+ T cells in acquired aplastic anemia. Each CDR3 protein gets one entry after TCRdb re-called the reads with MiXCR. The sample contains some 160,000 distinct CDR3 sequences, roughly 48% of which appear only once. Material for sequencing was sorted CD4+, CD8+, or CD8+CD57+ T cells (not recorded which) from PBMCs. These receptor sequences come from a human donor with aplastic anemia. CDR3s leave out the opening cysteine and the closing phenylalanine or tryptophan.

V gene,J gene,CDR3 protein
TRBV19,TRBJ2-7,ASSMDRGTYEQY
TRBV29-1,TRBJ1-2,SVEDGHEGYT
TRBV29-1,TRBJ2-7,SVAADRGRADEQY
TRBV19,TRBJ2-5,ASSLIAGGRETQY
TRBV30,TRBJ1-1,ARGQGMNTEAF
TRBV19,TRBJ1-6,ASSIGGLGSPLH
TRBV20-1,TRBJ1-1,SASRVTISTEAF
TRBV27,TRBJ1-6,ASSLSENSPLH
TRBV10-3,TRBJ1-2,AISEGSRREVAGYT
TRBV2,TRBJ2-1,ASNYPGYNEQF